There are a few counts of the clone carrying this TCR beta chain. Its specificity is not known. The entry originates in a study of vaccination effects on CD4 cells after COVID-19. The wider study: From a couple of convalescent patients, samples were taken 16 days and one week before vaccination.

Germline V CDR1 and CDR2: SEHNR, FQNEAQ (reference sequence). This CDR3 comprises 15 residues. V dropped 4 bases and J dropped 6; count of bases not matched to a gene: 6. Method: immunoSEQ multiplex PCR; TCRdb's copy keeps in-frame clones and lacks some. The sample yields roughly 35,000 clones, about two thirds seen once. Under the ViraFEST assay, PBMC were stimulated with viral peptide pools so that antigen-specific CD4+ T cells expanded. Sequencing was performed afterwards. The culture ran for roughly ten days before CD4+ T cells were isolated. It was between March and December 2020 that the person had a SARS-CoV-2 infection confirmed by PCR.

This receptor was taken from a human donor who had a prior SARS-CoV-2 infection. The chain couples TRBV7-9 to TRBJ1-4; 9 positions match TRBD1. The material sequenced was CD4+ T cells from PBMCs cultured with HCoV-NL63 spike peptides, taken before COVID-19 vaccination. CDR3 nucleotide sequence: TGTGCCAGCAGCTCCCCGACAGGGGGGGATGAAAAACTGTTTTTT. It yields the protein CASSSPTGGDEKLFF.